This T cell receptor beta chain was recovered during a study of identical twins. Study results and caveats: Analyses of zero insertions could, in part, be confounded by invariant MAIT and iNKT cells. Sequences that were beta out-of-frame showed weaker excess twin sharing.

Looked up from germline, CDR1 is MNHEY and CDR2 is SVGEGT. This CDR3 has 15 amino acids. Trimming took 0 bases from V and 8 from J; bases not matched to a gene: 4. This clonotype was seen a handful of times. What it binds is unknown. Carrying unique molecular identifiers, the cDNA also gained a universal primer site through template switching. MiXCR was run by TCRdb on the 5' RACE reads, yielding one entry per CDR3 protein. The data show hundreds of thousands of distinct CDR3 sequences, with roughly 18% seen just once and over 10% held by the top ten. The same specimen was also included in a second study, on T cells expressing NK-cell markers. As that study records: These same clonotypes (in several donors) also led the CD3+CD56-NKG2C+ fraction.

The clonotype was recovered from a woman aged 18 to 35 in good health. Sequences were obtained from PBMCs. V is TRBV6-2 or TRBV6-3 and J is TRBJ2-1; 10 bases map to TRBD1. CDR3 sequence (DNA): TGTGCCAGCAGTTACTCGGACAGGGGGGGTTATGAGCAGTTCTTC. Residues: CASSYSDRGGYEQFF.